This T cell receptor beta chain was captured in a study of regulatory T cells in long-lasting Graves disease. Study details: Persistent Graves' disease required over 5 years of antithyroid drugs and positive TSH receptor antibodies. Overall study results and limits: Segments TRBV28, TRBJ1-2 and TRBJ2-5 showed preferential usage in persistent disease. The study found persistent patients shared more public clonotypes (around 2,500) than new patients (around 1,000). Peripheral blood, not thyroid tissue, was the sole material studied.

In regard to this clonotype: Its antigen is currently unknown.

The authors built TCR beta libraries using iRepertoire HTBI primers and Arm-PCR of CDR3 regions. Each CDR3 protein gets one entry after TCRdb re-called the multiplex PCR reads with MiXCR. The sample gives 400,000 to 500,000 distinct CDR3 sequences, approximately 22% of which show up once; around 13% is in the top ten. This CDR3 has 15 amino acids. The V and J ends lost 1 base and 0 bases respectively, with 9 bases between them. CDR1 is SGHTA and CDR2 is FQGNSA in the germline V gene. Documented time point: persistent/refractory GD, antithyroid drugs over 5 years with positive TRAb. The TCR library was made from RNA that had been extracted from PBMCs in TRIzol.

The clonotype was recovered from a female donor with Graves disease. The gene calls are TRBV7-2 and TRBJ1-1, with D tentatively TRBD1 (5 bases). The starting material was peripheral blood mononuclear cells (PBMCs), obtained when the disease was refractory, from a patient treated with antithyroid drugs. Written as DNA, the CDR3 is TGTGCCAGCAGCTTAGGTGCGACAGTGAACACTGAAGCTTTCTTT. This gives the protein CASSLGATVNTEAFF.